These 30 T cell receptor beta chains originate from one sample sequenced in a study of blood T cell repertoires in COVID-19. TCRdb keeps only in-frame clones here, not all; method: immunoSEQ multiplex PCR. The sample lists about 80,000 clones; around 81% were seen once. Input material: peripheral blood. These receptors all come from a human donor in a cohort sampled during active COVID-19.

The chain couples TRBV7-9 to TRBJ1-5, with 7 bases fitting TRBD1. The CDR3 extends over 14 amino acids. Trimming at V came to 4 bases and at J to 6 bases, leaving 6 bases not matched to a gene. Germline V CDR1 and CDR2: SEHNR, FQNEAQ (reference sequence). The CDR3 DNA follows: TGTGCCAGCAGCTCGTCAGGGGGAGGTCAGCCCCAGCATTTT. This encodes CASSSSGGGQPQHF.

The J gene is TRBJ1-1, the V gene TRBV7-3; 7 positions match TRBD1. Germline V CDR1 and CDR2: SGHTA, FQGTGA. The CDR3 extends over 14 amino acids. V was clipped by 5 bases and J by 1 base; unmatched bases: 4. CDR3 amino acids: CASSSQGENTEAFF. DNA for the CDR3: TGTGCCAGCAGCAGTCAGGGGGAGAACACTGAAGCTTTCTTT.

This chain joins TRBV24-1 and TRBJ2-3, with D maybe TRBD2 (6 bases). Germline V CDR1 and CDR2: KGHDR, SFDVKD. Trimming shortened V by 4 bases and J by 0 bases, and 19 bases separated the two germline ends. This CDR3 contains 18 residues. CDR3 amino acids: CATSDPRGMGTSTDTQYF. In DNA, the CDR3 is TGTGCCACCAGTGACCCCCGGGGGATGGGAACCAGCACAGATACGCAGTATTTT.

The chain recombines TRBV24-1 with TRBJ2-7, with 9 bases lining up with TRBD1. There are 16 residues in the CDR3. The germline V gene encodes CDR1 KGHDR and CDR2 SFDVKD. With 2 bases clipped from V and 4 bases from J, the junction kept 8 bases outside the gene matches. The CDR3 DNA reads TGTGCCACCAGTGATTCGCCGGGACAGGGTGGGTACGAGCAGTACTTC. Amino acid sequence: CATSDSPGQGGYEQYF.

The chain links TRBV3-1 (or the pseudogene TRBV3-2) to TRBJ2-5; TRBD2 agrees at 9 bases. CDR1 LGHDT and CDR2 YNNKEL come from the germline V gene (reference sequence). The CDR3 has 17 residues. Germline trimming cut 0 bases from V and 2 bases from J; bases unmatched to any gene: 7. CDR3 DNA sequence: TGTGCCAGCAGCCAAGATTTCTGGCGGGGGGGGCAAGAGACCCAGTACTTC. Protein: CASSQDFWRGGQETQYF.

This clone was recorded only once. V is TRBV10-1 and J is TRBJ2-1, with a tentative D call TRBD1 (6 bases). Germline CDR1 reads WNHNN; CDR2 reads SYGVQD (reference sequence). This CDR3 contains 15 residues. V dropped 3 bases and J dropped 9 bases, with 18 bases sitting between them. For the CDR3, the DNA is TGCGCCAGCAGTGACGGGGCATACAGGGCAGGTGAGCAGTTCTTC. It translates to CASSDGAYRAGEQFF.

The chain couples TRBV30 to TRBJ2-3; 9 bases are a match to TRBD1. V was clipped by 8 bases and J by 1 base; unmatched bases: 4. Germline CDR1 and CDR2: GTSNPN and SVGIG (reference sequence). This CDR3 region has 13 residues. This chain's CDR3 is CAGDRVGTDTQYF. The CDR3 DNA reads TGTGCCGGGGACAGGGTCGGCACAGATACGCAGTATTTT.

The gene calls are TRBV5-5 and TRBJ1-3; a weak D match, TRBD1 (5 bases). V was trimmed by 4 bases and J by 5 bases, leaving 19 bases between them. The CDR3 is 16 amino acids. Germline V gene data show CDR1 as SGHKS and CDR2 as YYEKEE (reference sequence). The CDR3 loop is CASSQPTAFTRNTIYF. DNA of the CDR3: TGTGCCAGCAGCCAACCGACAGCTTTTACTAGAAACACCATATATTTT.

This clone was picked up one time. This chain connects TRBV6-2 or TRBV6-3 to TRBJ2-1; tentatively, D is TRBD2 (6 bases). The CDR3 length is 14 residues. Germline values: CDR1 MNHEY, CDR2 SVGEGT. V lost 5 bases and J 6 bases, leaving 14 bases between the germline ends. The CDR3 DNA is TGTGCCAGCAGTAACCCCGGGACTTTCAATGAGCAGTTCTTC. Its translation is CASSNPGTFNEQFF.

The chain combines TRBV15 with TRBJ1-1, with a possible D match to TRBD1 (5 bases). The CDR3 contains 14 residues. Trimming stripped 4 bases from V and 4 bases from J, with 13 bases between. The germline V gene encodes CDR1 LNHNV and CDR2 YYDKDF (reference sequence). In nucleotides, the CDR3 is TGTGCCACCAGCACAACGGGGGGTGGCACTGAAGCTTTCTTT. This sequence encodes CATSTTGGGTEAFF.

The chain combines TRBV30 with TRBJ1-3, with 7 positions matching TRBD1. J was trimmed by 3 bases and V by 5 bases; bases with no gene match: 10. The CDR3 totals 15 residues. The V gene's germline CDR1 is GTSNPN and CDR2 SVGIG (reference sequence). The CDR3 loop is CAWARGGGDGNTIYF. CDR3 nucleotide sequence: TGTGCCTGGGCACGCGGAGGGGGCGATGGAAACACCATATATTTT.

This rearrangement joins TRBV6-6 to TRBJ2-3; 11 bases fit TRBD2. Trimming removed 6 bases from V and 3 bases from J; junction bases left unmatched: 8. The CDR3 is 16 residues long. Germline CDR1 and CDR2: MNHNY and SVGAGI (reference sequence). The CDR3 here is CASSEMTSGTTDTQYF. CDR3 sequence (DNA): TGTGCCAGCAGCGAAATGACTAGCGGGACAACAGATACGCAGTATTTT.

This clone showed up just a few times. The V and J genes are TRBV6-1 and TRBJ2-7; D remains unclear. V lost 1 base to trimming and J lost 3 bases, with 7 bases between them. In germline, CDR1 is MNHNS, CDR2 SASEGT. This CDR3 region has 13 residues. The CDR3 region is CASSEGEIYEQYF. Written as DNA, the CDR3 is TGTGCCAGCAGTGAAGGCGAAATCTACGAGCAGTACTTC.

The chain employs TRBV24-1 and TRBJ2-3, with a possible D match to TRBD2 (6 bases). Trimming shortened V by 10 bases and J by 6 bases, and 19 bases separated the two germline ends. The length of the CDR3 is 14 residues. Germline V CDR1 and CDR2: KGHDR, SFDVKD. The CDR3 loop reads CATVGGLGEDTQYF. CDR3 in DNA: TGTGCCACGGTAGGAGGGCTAGGCGAGGATACGCAGTATTTT.

The CDR3 DNA is TGTGCCAGCACGGTGACAACTAATGAAAAACTGTTTTTT. This gives the protein CASTVTTNEKLFF. The chain employs TRBV6-1 and TRBJ1-4; D unclear. The CDR3 consists of 13 residues. Germline CDR1 reads MNHNS; CDR2 reads SASEGT. Between the trimmed V and J ends, which lost 7 bases and 0 bases, there was a span of 6 bases.

The chain combines TRBV7-9 with TRBJ1-1; tentative D call: TRBD1 (5 bases). The CDR3 extends over 16 amino acids. In germline, CDR1 is SEHNR, CDR2 FQNEAQ (reference sequence). V was trimmed by 5 bases and J by 1 base, leaving 17 bases between them. CDR3 nucleotide sequence: TGTGCCAGCAGCCGCGCCTTTGGGGGGTCGAACACTGAAGCTTTCTTT. It is translated as CASSRAFGGSNTEAFF.

This clone came up once. V is TRBV5-6 and J is TRBJ1-1, with unresolved D. V lost 0 bases and J 4 bases, leaving 16 bases between the germline ends. CDR1 and CDR2 (germline): SGHDT, YYEEEE. The CDR3 has 16 amino acids. DNA of the CDR3: TGTGCCAGCAGCTTGGCCATGTCGCGGAGGGTCACTGAAGCTTTCTTT. It codes for CASSLAMSRRVTEAFF.

The chain carries TRBV7-9 and TRBJ2-5; weak D call: TRBD2 (5 bases). In germline, CDR1 is SEHNR, CDR2 FQNEAQ (reference sequence). There are 15 residues in the CDR3. Trimming cost V 5 bases and J 5 bases, with 18 bases left between them. The CDR3 DNA sequence: TGTGCCAGCAGCCAATGGGAGAGAGCGCGGGAGACCCAGTACTTC. Protein sequence: CASSQWERARETQYF.

The gene calls are TRBV6-5 and TRBJ2-2; TRBD1 matches at 8 bases. V gave up 2 bases and J gave up 7 bases; unmatched junction bases: 3. Germline V CDR1 and CDR2: MNHEY, SVGAGI. The CDR3 sequence is 14 residues long. CDR3 region: CASSYQGAVGELFF. The CDR3 DNA follows: TGTGCCAGCAGTTACCAGGGGGCTGTCGGGGAGCTGTTTTTT.

The chain has TRBV6-5 and TRBJ2-7; TRBD2 might be the D (5 bases). Germline CDR1 and CDR2: MNHEY and SVGAGI. The CDR3 length is 15 residues. The V end lost 0 bases, the J end lost 6 bases, and 15 bases lay between the germline ends. The CDR3 here is CASSYSGGIYAEQYF. In nucleotides, the CDR3 is TGTGCCAGCAGTTACTCAGGAGGTATTTACGCCGAGCAGTACTTC.

This chain uses TRBV7-8 with TRBJ1-6, with TRBD1 as a possible D gene (6 bases). This CDR3 contains 13 residues. V lost 5 bases, J lost 11 bases, and 13 bases lay in between. Germline-derived CDR1 and CDR2 are SGHVS and FQNEAQ. The CDR3 loop is CASSGRGPTPLHF. For the CDR3, the DNA is TGTGCCAGCAGCGGCAGGGGCCCAACACCCCTCCACTTT.

The chain has TRBV19 and TRBJ1-1; D unresolved. The CDR3 consists of 13 residues. Trimming pared 6 bases from V and 4 bases from J, leaving 12 bases between. In germline, CDR1 is LNHDA, CDR2 SQIVND (reference sequence). As DNA, the CDR3 is TGTGCCAGTAGATATGGGAGGGCCACTGAAGCTTTCTTT. Protein product: CASRYGRATEAFF.

The CDR3 DNA reads as TGTGCCAGCAGTTACTCAAGCCTAGGGAGCTCCTACGAGCAGTACTTC. Encoded protein: CASSYSSLGSSYEQYF. The chain combines TRBV6-6 with TRBJ2-7, with a possible D match to TRBD2 (5 bases). The V end lost 0 bases, the J end lost 0 bases, and 12 bases lay between the germline ends. Germline loops: CDR1 MNHNY, CDR2 SVGAGI (reference sequence). The CDR3 contains 16 residues.

The rearrangement uses TRBV24-1 and TRBJ2-1; maybe TRBD1 (6 bases). Trimming pared 3 bases from V and 2 bases from J, leaving 10 bases between. Germline CDR1 reads KGHDR; CDR2 reads SFDVKD. This CDR3 region has 15 residues. The CDR3 bases are TGTGCCACCAGTGATATACAGGGCCCCTACAATGAGCAGTTCTTC. Residues: CATSDIQGPYNEQFF.

This clone was seen only once. V and J are TRBV6-2 or TRBV6-3 and TRBJ2-2; D remains ambiguous. Germline V gene lookup returns CDR1 MNHEY and CDR2 SVGEGT. CDR3 length equals 15 residues. V was cut by 0 bases and J by 1 base, with 6 bases left in between. Here the CDR3 reads CASSYSRGNTGELFF. In nucleotides, the CDR3 is TGTGCCAGCAGTTACTCGAGAGGGAACACCGGGGAGCTGTTTTTT.

This chain links TRBV7-2 with TRBJ2-2, with a tentative D call TRBD2 (5 bases). V shed 5 bases and J shed 3 bases, with 16 bases lying between them. This CDR3 region has 16 residues. Germline assignment: CDR1 SGHTA and CDR2 FQGNSA. CDR3 sequence reads: CASSQYGGGHTGELFF. CDR3 coding DNA: TGTGCCAGCAGCCAGTATGGCGGAGGTCACACCGGGGAGCTGTTTTTT.

This clone was found a few times. This chain joins TRBV4-1 and TRBJ2-2; D might be TRBD2 (6 bases). The germline V and J ends were trimmed by 1 base and 3 bases, with 6 bases remaining between them. The CDR3 is made up of 14 amino acids. Germline assignment: CDR1 MGHRA and CDR2 YSYEKL. DNA of the CDR3: TGCGCCAGCAGCCAAGCGGGGGACACCGGGGAGCTGTTTTTT. This translates into CASSQAGDTGELFF.

CDR3 nucleotides: TGTGCCAGCTCACCAGCCCAGGGGGTATACCAAAACATTCAGTACTTC. It translates to CASSPAQGVYQNIQYF. V gene TRBV18 combines with J gene TRBJ2-4; TRBD1 matches at 7 bases. Germline V CDR1 and CDR2: KGHSH, LQKENI. J was trimmed by 5 bases and V by 2 bases; bases with no gene match: 9. There are 16 residues in the CDR3. Full variable domain (rest looked up from reference TRBV18 and TRBJ2-4): NAGVMQNPRHLVRRRGQEARLRCSPMKGHSHVYWYRQLPEEGLKFMVYLQKENIIDESGMPKERFSAEFPKEGPSILRIQQVVRGDSAAYFCASSPAQGVYQNIQYFGAGTRLSVL.

The rearrangement uses TRBV19 and TRBJ1-6; weak D call: TRBD1 (5 bases). The CDR3 is 17 residues long. Germline values: CDR1 LNHDA, CDR2 SQIVND (reference sequence). Trimming took off 2 bases at V and 1 base at J, with 12 bases between the two ends. The CDR3: CASSIRGLSSYNSPLHF. CDR3 nucleotide sequence: TGTGCCAGTAGTATAAGGGGACTTTCGTCCTATAATTCACCCCTCCACTTT.

The V call is TRBV4-1, the J call TRBJ2-5, with TRBD2 matching 11 bases. The V gene's germline CDR1 is MGHRA and CDR2 YSYEKL. The J segment lost 4 bases and the V segment lost 2 bases, leaving 9 bases of the junction unmatched. The CDR3 runs 17 residues. This CDR3 is CASSQLAGGMGRETQYF. DNA for the CDR3: TGCGCCAGCAGCCAACTAGCGGGAGGAATGGGGCGAGAGACCCAGTACTTC.